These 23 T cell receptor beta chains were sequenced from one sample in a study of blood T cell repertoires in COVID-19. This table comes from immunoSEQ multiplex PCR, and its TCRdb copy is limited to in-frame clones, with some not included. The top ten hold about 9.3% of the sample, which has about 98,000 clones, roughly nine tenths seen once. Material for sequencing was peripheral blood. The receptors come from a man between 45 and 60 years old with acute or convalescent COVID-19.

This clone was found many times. In DNA form, the CDR3 reads TGTGCCAGCAGTTCCGGACTAGCGGGAGGCCCACGGGACGAGCAGTACTTC. Residues: CASSSGLAGGPRDEQYF. V is TRBV5-8 and J is TRBJ2-7; 14 bases are a match to TRBD2. The CDR3 has 17 residues. J lost 5 bases, V lost 5 bases, and 12 bases had no gene match. Germline V lookup: CDR1 SGHTS, CDR2 YDEGEE.

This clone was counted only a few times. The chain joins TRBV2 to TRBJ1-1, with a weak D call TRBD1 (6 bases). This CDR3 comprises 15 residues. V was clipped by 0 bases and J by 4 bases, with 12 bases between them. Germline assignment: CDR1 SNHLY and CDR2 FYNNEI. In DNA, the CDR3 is TGTGCCAGCAGTGAAGCGGGCAGGGGATCCACTGAAGCTTTCTTT. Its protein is CASSEAGRGSTEAFF.

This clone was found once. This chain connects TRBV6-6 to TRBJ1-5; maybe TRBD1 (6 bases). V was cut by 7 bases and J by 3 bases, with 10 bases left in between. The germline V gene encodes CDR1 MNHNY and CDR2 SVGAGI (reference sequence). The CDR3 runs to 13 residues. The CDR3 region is CASTRQANQPQHF. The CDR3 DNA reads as TGTGCCAGCACTAGACAGGCCAATCAGCCCCAGCATTTT.

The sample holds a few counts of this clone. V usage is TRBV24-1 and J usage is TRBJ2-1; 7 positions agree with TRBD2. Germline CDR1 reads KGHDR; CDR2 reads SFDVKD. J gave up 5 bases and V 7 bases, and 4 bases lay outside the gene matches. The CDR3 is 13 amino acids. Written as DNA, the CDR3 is TGTGCCACCAGGTCTAGCGGAGACAATGAGCAGTTCTTC. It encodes CATRSSGDNEQFF.

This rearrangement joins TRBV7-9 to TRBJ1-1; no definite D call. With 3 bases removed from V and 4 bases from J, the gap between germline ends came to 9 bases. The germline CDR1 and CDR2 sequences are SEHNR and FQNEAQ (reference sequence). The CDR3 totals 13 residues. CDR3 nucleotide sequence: TGTGCCAGCAGCTTTACCAGTCCCACTGAAGCTTTCTTT. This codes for CASSFTSPTEAFF.

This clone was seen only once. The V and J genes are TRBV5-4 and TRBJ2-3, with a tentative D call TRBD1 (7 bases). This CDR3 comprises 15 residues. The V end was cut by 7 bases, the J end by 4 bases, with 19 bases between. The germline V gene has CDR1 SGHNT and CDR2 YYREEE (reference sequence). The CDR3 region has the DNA TGTGCCAGCGGATACGGGACAGCGGGTCCAGATACGCAGTATTTT. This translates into CASGYGTAGPDTQYF.

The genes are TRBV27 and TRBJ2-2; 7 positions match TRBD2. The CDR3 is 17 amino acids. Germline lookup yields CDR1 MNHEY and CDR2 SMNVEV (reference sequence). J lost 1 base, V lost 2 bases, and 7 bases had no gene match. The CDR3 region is CASSLQPGGLNTGELFF. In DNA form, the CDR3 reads TGTGCCAGCAGTTTACAACCGGGAGGATTGAACACCGGGGAGCTGTTTTTT.

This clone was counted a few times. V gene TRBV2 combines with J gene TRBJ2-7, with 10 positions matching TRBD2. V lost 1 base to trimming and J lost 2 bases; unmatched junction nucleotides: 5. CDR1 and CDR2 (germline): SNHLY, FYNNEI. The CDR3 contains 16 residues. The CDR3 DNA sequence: TGTGCCAGCAGTGAAGGGCCAGCGGGAGGGCCCTACGAGCAGTACTTC. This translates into CASSEGPAGGPYEQYF.

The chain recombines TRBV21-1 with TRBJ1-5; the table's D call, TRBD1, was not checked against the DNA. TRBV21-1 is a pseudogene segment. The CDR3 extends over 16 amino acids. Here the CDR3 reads CASWTGIRDSNQPQHF. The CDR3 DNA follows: TGTGCCAGCTGGACAGGGATTAGGGATAGCAATCAGCCCCAGCATTTT.

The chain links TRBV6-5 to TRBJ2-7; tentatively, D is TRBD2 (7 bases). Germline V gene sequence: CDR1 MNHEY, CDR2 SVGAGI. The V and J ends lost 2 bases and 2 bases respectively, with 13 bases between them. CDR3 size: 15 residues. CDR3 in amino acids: CASSYGGGSAYEQYF. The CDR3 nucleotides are TGTGCCAGCAGTTACGGGGGCGGGAGCGCCTACGAGCAGTACTTC.

The CDR3 protein is CASSSGDRGRRGGYTF. CDR3 DNA: TGCGCCAGCAGCTCGGGGGACAGGGGGCGCCGGGGTGGCTACACCTTC. This chain uses TRBV5-1 with TRBJ1-2; 12 bases line up with TRBD1. V shed 3 bases and J 7 bases; nucleotides not matched to a gene: 10. The CDR3 has 16 amino acids. Germline CDR1 reads SGHRS; CDR2 reads YFSETQ.

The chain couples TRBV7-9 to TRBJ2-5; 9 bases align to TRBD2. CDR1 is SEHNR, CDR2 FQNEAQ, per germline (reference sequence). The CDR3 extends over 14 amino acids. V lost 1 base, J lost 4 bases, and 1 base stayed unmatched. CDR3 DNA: TGTGCCAGCAGCTTAGAACTAGCGGGAGAGACCCAGTACTTC. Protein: CASSLELAGETQYF.

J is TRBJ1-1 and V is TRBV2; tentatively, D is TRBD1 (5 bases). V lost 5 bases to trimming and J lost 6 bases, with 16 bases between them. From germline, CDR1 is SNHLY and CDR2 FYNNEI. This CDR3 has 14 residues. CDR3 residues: CASSRQFRSPEAFF. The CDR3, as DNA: TGTGCCAGCAGTAGACAGTTCAGGTCCCCTGAAGCTTTCTTT.

DNA for the CDR3: TGTGCCTGGAGTCTCGATGTGGGACTGCTCACAGATACGCAGTATTTT. Amino acid sequence: CAWSLDVGLLTDTQYF. This chain joins TRBV30 and TRBJ2-3; possibly TRBD2 for D (6 bases). CDR3 size: 16 residues. V lost 2 bases and J 2 bases, leaving 17 bases between the germline ends. CDR1 and CDR2 from the germline V gene are GTSNPN and SVGIG (reference sequence).

CDR3 sequence (DNA): TGTGCCAGCTCGCCCGACTTGAAAAACAATGAGCAGTTCTTC. Its translation is CASSPDLKNNEQFF. The genes are TRBV18 and TRBJ2-1, with D unresolved. Deletions cut 6 bases from V and 5 bases from J, with 14 bases between. Germline values: CDR1 KGHSH, CDR2 LQKENI. The CDR3 spans 14 residues.

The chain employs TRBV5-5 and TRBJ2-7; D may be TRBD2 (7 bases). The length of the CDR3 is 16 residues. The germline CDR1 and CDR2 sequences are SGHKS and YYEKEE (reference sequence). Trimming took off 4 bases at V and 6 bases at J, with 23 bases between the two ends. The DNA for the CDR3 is TGTGCCAGCAGCCACGACCTACTCCGAGGGGGGGTCGAGCAGTACTTC. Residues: CASSHDLLRGGVEQYF.

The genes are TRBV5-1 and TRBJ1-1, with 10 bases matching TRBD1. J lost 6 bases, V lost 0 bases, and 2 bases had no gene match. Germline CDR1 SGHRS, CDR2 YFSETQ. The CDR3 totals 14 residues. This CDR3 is CASSLVGTGAEAFF. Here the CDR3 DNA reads TGCGCCAGCAGCTTGGTAGGGACAGGGGCTGAAGCTTTCTTT.

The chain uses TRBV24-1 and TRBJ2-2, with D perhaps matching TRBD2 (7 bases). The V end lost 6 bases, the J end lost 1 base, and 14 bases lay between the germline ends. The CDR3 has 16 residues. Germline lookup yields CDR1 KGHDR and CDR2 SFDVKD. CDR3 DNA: TGTGCCACCAGTTCCGGCGGGGGCCTGAACACCGGGGAGCTGTTTTTT. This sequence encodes CATSSGGGLNTGELFF.

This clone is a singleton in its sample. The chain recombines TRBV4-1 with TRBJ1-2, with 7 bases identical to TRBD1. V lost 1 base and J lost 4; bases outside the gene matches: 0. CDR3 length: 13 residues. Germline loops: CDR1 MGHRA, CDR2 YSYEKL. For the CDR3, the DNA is TGCGCCAGCAGCCAAGCAGGGGGCTATGGCTACACCTTC. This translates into CASSQAGGYGYTF.

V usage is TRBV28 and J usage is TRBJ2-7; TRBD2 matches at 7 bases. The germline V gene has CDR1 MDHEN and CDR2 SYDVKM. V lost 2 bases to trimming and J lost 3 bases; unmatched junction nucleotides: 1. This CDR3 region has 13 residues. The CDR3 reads CASSLAGVYEQYF. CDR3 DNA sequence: TGTGCCAGCAGTTTAGCGGGGGTCTACGAGCAGTACTTC. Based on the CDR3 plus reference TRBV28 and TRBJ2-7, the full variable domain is DVKVTQSSRYLVKRTGEKVFLECVQDMDHENMFWYRQDPGLGLRLIYFSYDVKMKEKGDIPEGYSVSREKKERFSLILESASTNQTSMYLCASSLAGVYEQYFGPGTRLTVT.

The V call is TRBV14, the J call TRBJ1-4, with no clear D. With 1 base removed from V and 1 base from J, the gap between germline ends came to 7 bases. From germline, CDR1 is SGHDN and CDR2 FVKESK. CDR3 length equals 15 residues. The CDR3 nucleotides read TGTGCCAGCAGCCAAGGAGTGGTAACTAATGAAAAACTGTTTTTT. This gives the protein CASSQGVVTNEKLFF.

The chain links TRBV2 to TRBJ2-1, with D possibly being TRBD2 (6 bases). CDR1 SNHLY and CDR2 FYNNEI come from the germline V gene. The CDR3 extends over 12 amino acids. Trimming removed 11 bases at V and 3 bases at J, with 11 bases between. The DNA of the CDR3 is TGTGCCGGAGGGCAGTACTACAATGAGCAGTTCTTC. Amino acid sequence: CAGGQYYNEQFF. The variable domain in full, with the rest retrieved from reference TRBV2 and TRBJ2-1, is EPEVTQTPSHQVTQMGQEVILRCVPISNHLYFYWYRQILGQKVEFLVSFYNNEISEKSEIFDDQFSVERPDGSNFTLKIRSTKLEDSAMYFCAGGQYYNEQFFGPGTRLTVL.

The CDR3 sequence is CASSHPGPGNYNEQFF. As DNA, the CDR3 is TGCGCCAGCAGCCATCCGGGCCCGGGGAACTACAATGAGCAGTTCTTC. V and J are TRBV4-1 and TRBJ2-1; D might be TRBD2 (5 bases). V shed 3 bases and J shed 3 bases, with 15 bases lying between them. The CDR3 consists of 16 residues. CDR1 and CDR2 (germline): MGHRA, YSYEKL.